The 21 T cell receptor beta chains given below trace back to one sample, sequenced in a study of technical replicates of blood from several donors. Profiled with immunoSEQ multiplex PCR; TCRdb holds only in-frame clones, not every one. Among nearly 95,000 clones listed, less than 96% were seen once. Material for sequencing was T cells isolated from PBMCs. Every receptor here comes from a human donor in good health.

The chain is built from TRBV15 and TRBJ2-2; 7 positions agree with TRBD1. CDR3 size: 15 residues. Germline V gives CDR1 LNHNV, CDR2 YYDKDF (reference sequence). With V trimmed by 5 bases and J by 4 bases, 7 bases remained unmatched. The CDR3 protein is CATSVIGGITGELFF. The CDR3, as DNA: TGTGCCACCAGCGTTATAGGGGGCATCACCGGGGAGCTGTTTTTT.

The V and J genes are TRBV16 and TRBJ2-7; TRBD1 agrees at 9 bases. V gave up 1 base and J gave up 2 bases; unmatched junction bases: 3. Per the germline V gene, CDR1 is KGHSY and CDR2 is FQNENV. The CDR3 sequence is 15 residues long. Here the CDR3 reads CASSQLGQGPYEQYF. CDR3 nucleotide sequence: TGTGCCAGCAGCCAATTGGGACAGGGACCCTACGAGCAGTACTTC.

This clone was counted once. The chain joins TRBV6-1 to TRBJ2-1; 7 bases match TRBD2. This CDR3 comprises 15 residues. V shed 6 bases, J shed 9 bases, and the junction held 14 bases outside the gene matches. Germline V CDR1 and CDR2: MNHNS, SASEGT. The CDR3 coding sequence is TGTGCCAGCAGCTACCTAAGAGAACCGGGGGGTGAGCAGTTCTTC. Its protein is CASSYLREPGGEQFF.

V and J are TRBV5-6 and TRBJ2-7, with 10 bases aligning to TRBD2. This CDR3 region has 14 residues. V gave up 8 bases and J gave up 3 bases; unmatched junction bases: 8. CDR1 is SGHDT, CDR2 YYEEEE, per germline. CDR3 DNA sequence: TGTGCCAGTACCTTAGCGGGAGGTAACTACGAGCAGTACTTC. This gives the protein CASTLAGGNYEQYF.

The chain is built from TRBV19 and TRBJ1-5, with 7 bases aligning to TRBD1. Trimming cost V 7 bases and J 7 bases; bases outside gene matches: 7. CDR3 size: 13 residues. Looked up from germline, CDR1 is LNHDA and CDR2 is SQIVND (reference sequence). The CDR3 nucleotides read TGTGCCAGTACATTAGGGGGCGGACAGCCCCAGCATTTT. This gives the protein CASTLGGGQPQHF.

This clone was recorded only once. The chain joins TRBV4-3 to TRBJ2-5; D might be TRBD2 (6 bases). CDR3 length: 15 residues. Deletions cut 1 base from V and 5 bases from J, with 14 bases between. CDR1 and CDR2 from the germline V gene are LGHNA and YSLEER. The CDR3 protein is CASSQVTGAGETQYF. In DNA form, the CDR3 reads TGCGCCAGCAGCCAAGTTACGGGAGCGGGTGAGACCCAGTACTTC.

V gene TRBV5-1 combines with J gene TRBJ2-3; D gene uncertain. The CDR3 spans 16 residues. Deletions cut 1 base from V and 2 bases from J, with 14 bases between. From germline, CDR1 is SGHRS and CDR2 YFSETQ. This chain's CDR3 is CASSLKADLSTDTQYF. The CDR3 nucleotides read TGCGCCAGCAGCTTGAAAGCCGACTTGTCCACAGATACGCAGTATTTT.

The chain couples TRBV7-9 to TRBJ2-3; 10 bases map to TRBD2. J gave up 0 bases and V 7 bases, and 10 bases lay outside the gene matches. The CDR3 extends over 17 amino acids. Germline V gives CDR1 SEHNR, CDR2 FQNEAQ (reference sequence). CDR3 amino acids: CASTQRRLAGSTDTQYF. The CDR3 DNA reads as TGTGCCAGCACTCAACGCCGACTAGCGGGCAGCACAGATACGCAGTATTTT.

The V and J genes are TRBV27 and TRBJ1-5, with D perhaps matching TRBD1 (5 bases). V was cut by 2 bases and J by 5 bases, with 13 bases left in between. Germline loops: CDR1 MNHEY, CDR2 SMNVEV (reference sequence). The CDR3 has 15 amino acids. This chain's CDR3 is CASSLKGNPYQPQHF. The CDR3 DNA follows: TGTGCCAGCAGTTTAAAGGGGAATCCGTATCAGCCCCAGCATTTT.

The V call is TRBV4-2, the J call TRBJ2-1; TRBD2 agrees at 7 bases. CDR1 is LGHNA, CDR2 YNFKEQ, per germline. The CDR3 totals 16 residues. V trimming: 4 bases; J trimming: 0 bases; junction bases outside the gene matches: 6. The CDR3 DNA sequence: TGTGCCAGCAGCCGAGAAAGCGGGAACTCCTACAATGAGCAGTTCTTC. It encodes CASSRESGNSYNEQFF.

The rearrangement joins TRBV7-2 to TRBJ1-3; possible D gene TRBD1, 6 bases. Germline V CDR1 and CDR2: SGHTA, FQGNSA. The CDR3 covers 15 residues. The V end lost 2 bases, the J end lost 4 bases, and 12 bases lay between the germline ends. CDR3 in amino acids: CASSLLQGRGNTIYF. The DNA of the CDR3 is TGTGCCAGCAGCTTACTCCAGGGGAGAGGAAACACCATATATTTT.

The chain employs TRBV5-1 and TRBJ2-5; D perhaps matches TRBD1 (6 bases). The germline V gene encodes CDR1 SGHRS and CDR2 YFSETQ. Trimming took 0 bases from V and 5 from J, leaving 14 bases between them. This CDR3 has 15 residues. CDR3 nucleotides: TGCGCCAGCAGCTTGGCCCGAGGGGGTCAGGAGACCCAGTACTTC. Protein: CASSLARGGQETQYF.

This chain links TRBV13 with TRBJ2-7; D call uncertain. The CDR3 is 12 residues long. Germline V gene data show CDR1 as PRHDT and CDR2 as FYEKMQ (reference sequence). The ends were cut back, 3 bases at V and 3 bases at J, with 6 bases in the middle. The DNA for the CDR3 is TGTGCCAGCAGCTTCCACAGCTACGAGCAGTACTTC. This codes for CASSFHSYEQYF.

The chain carries TRBV14 and TRBJ1-5; 10 bases are shared with TRBD1. J lost 4 bases, V lost 4 bases, and 1 base had no gene match. The CDR3 extends over 14 amino acids. Germline V lookup: CDR1 SGHDN, CDR2 FVKESK. This chain's CDR3 is CASSPGQGNQPQHF. In nucleotides, the CDR3 is TGTGCCAGCAGCCCGGGACAGGGGAATCAGCCCCAGCATTTT.

The chain couples TRBV19 to TRBJ2-7; no clear D gene. V was pared by 3 bases and J by 4 bases, with 4 bases between. The germline CDR1 and CDR2 sequences are LNHDA and SQIVND (reference sequence). The CDR3 totals 11 residues. The CDR3: CASSIGYEQYF. As DNA, the CDR3 is TGTGCCAGTAGTATCGGGTACGAGCAGTACTTC. The whole variable domain, filled in from reference TRBV19 and TRBJ2-7, reads DGGITQSPKYLFRKEGQNVTLSCEQNLNHDAMYWYRQDPGQGLRLIYYSQIVNDFQKGDIAEGYSVSREKKESFPLTVTSAQKNPTAFYLCASSIGYEQYFGPGTRLTVT.

This chain joins TRBV4-3 and TRBJ2-3; TRBD2 is a possible D gene (6 bases). There are 16 residues in the CDR3. The V gene's germline CDR1 is LGHNA and CDR2 YSLEER. With 3 bases removed from V and 2 bases from J, the gap between germline ends came to 15 bases. The CDR3 loop is CASSQGDSSYTDTQYF. The DNA of the CDR3 is TGCGCCAGCAGCCAGGGGGACTCCTCCTACACAGATACGCAGTATTTT.

V usage is TRBV6-6 and J usage is TRBJ2-5; D is possibly TRBD2 (5 bases). The CDR3 is 15 amino acids. V dropped 7 bases and J dropped 5 bases, with 20 bases sitting between them. Germline values: CDR1 MNHNY, CDR2 SVGAGI (reference sequence). The CDR3 coding sequence is TGTGCCAGCACCACAAGAGGGAGTTGGGGTGAGACCCAGTACTTC. Protein sequence: CASTTRGSWGETQYF.

The V call is TRBV27, the J call TRBJ1-2; D unresolved. CDR3 length equals 14 residues. Germline V gives CDR1 MNHEY, CDR2 SMNVEV (reference sequence). V gave up 3 bases and J gave up 8 bases, with 16 bases separating them. CDR3 loop: CASSLGVGWEGYTF. The CDR3 DNA reads TGTGCCAGCAGTTTGGGTGTTGGATGGGAGGGCTACACCTTC.

This chain links TRBV7-8 with TRBJ1-3; TRBD1 agrees at 9 bases. CDR3 length: 17 residues. Germline V CDR1 and CDR2: SGHVS, FQNEAQ. With 6 bases clipped from V and 0 bases from J, the junction kept 9 bases outside the gene matches. Written as DNA, the CDR3 is TGTGCCAGCAGTCAACAGGGGGCTTACGGCTCTGGAAACACCATATATTTT. Protein product: CASSQQGAYGSGNTIYF. Full variable domain (rest looked up from reference TRBV7-8 and TRBJ1-3): GAGVSQSPRYKVAKRGQDVALRCDPISGHVSLFWYQQALGQGPEFLTYFQNEAQLDKSGLPSDRFFAERPEGSVSTLKIQRTQQEDSAVYLCASSQQGAYGSGNTIYFGEGSWLTVV.

The chain carries TRBV4-1 and TRBJ2-7; 8 bases fit TRBD2. Losses at the gene ends were 4 bases for V and 3 bases for J; bases not matched to a gene: 8. The CDR3 is made up of 15 amino acids. Germline loops: CDR1 MGHRA, CDR2 YSYEKL. This CDR3 is CASSRDRGLVYEQYF. CDR3 bases: TGCGCCAGCAGCCGAGACCGGGGACTAGTCTACGAGCAGTACTTC.

The J gene is TRBJ1-2, the V gene TRBV29-1, with TRBD1 as a possible D gene (6 bases). The CDR3 has 15 residues. V was cut by 0 bases and J by 4 bases, with 15 bases left in between. The germline gives CDR1 SQVTM, CDR2 ANQGSEA. This chain's CDR3 is CSVEEPQDRLYGYTF. CDR3 sequence (DNA): TGCAGCGTTGAAGAACCACAGGACAGACTCTATGGCTACACCTTC.